The present entry profiles one T cell receptor beta chain with its context. TCRdb's copy holds only in-frame clones and misses some; the assay was immunoSEQ multiplex PCR. This sample has about 120,000 clones, with around 90% found just once. These data originate in a study of control samples from healthy donors and cancer patients. V was pared by 8 bases and J by 8 bases, with 8 bases of the junction left unmatched. This CDR3 has 13 residues. This TCR derives from a woman between 65 and 79 years old in good health. This chain links TRBV12-3 or TRBV12-4 with TRBJ2-1; 8 bases line up with TRBD1. The specimen sequenced was blood. CDR3 in amino acids: CASSDRAGYEQFF. CDR3 coding DNA: TGTGCCAGCTCGGACAGGGCGGGCTATGAGCAGTTCTTC.